What follows are 26 T cell receptor beta chains derived from one specimen sequenced in a study of OX40 agonist ivuxolimab in advanced cancers. Sequencing was performed with immunoSEQ multiplex PCR; in TCRdb, only in-frame clones are kept and a portion is missing. The data contain about 71,000 clones, roughly nine tenths of them singletons. Sequenced material: CD4+ or CD8+ T cells sorted from blood, taken in a trial of the OX40 agonist ivuxolimab. The receptors come from an adult with an advanced solid tumor such as melanoma, head and neck, liver or kidney cancer.

This chain connects TRBV19 to TRBJ2-5; 8 bases are a match to TRBD2. Trimming took 1 base from V and 1 from J; bases not matched to a gene: 2. The CDR3 length is 15 residues. Per the germline V gene, CDR1 is LNHDA and CDR2 is SQIVND (reference sequence). CDR3 nucleotide sequence: TGTGCCAGTAGTATAGGGGGGACTAGCCAAGAGACCCAGTACTTC. This translates into CASSIGGTSQETQYF.

This chain links TRBV9 with TRBJ2-7, with 7 bases aligning to TRBD2. Germline V gene data show CDR1 as SGDLS and CDR2 as YYNGEE. V was pared by 3 bases and J by 9 bases, with 12 bases of the junction left unmatched. The CDR3 runs 14 residues. CDR3 sequence (DNA): TGTGCCAGCAGCGAGTCCCTCCGGGAGGAAAGGCAGTACTTC. Protein sequence: CASSESLREERQYF.

This sequence joins TRBV7-3 and TRBJ2-7, with TRBD2 identical over 7 bases. This CDR3 contains 15 residues. CDR1 is SGHTA, CDR2 FQGTGA, per germline. The V gene end was trimmed by 2 bases and the J gene end by 2 bases; junction bases not matched to a gene: 6. As DNA, the CDR3 is TGTGCCAGCAGCTTAGGGGGGGGAGCAACCTACGAGCAGTACTTC. Translated, it gives CASSLGGGATYEQYF.

This chain joins TRBV29-1 and TRBJ2-7, with 10 bases fitting TRBD1. Germline-derived CDR1 and CDR2 are SQVTM and ANQGSEA. After removal of 5 bases from V and 4 bases from J, the junction contained 23 bases not matched to a gene. The CDR3 has 19 amino acids. CDR3 region: CSVITTGTGDAGGLYEQYF. Here the CDR3 DNA reads TGCAGCGTTATAACGACGGGGACAGGGGACGCGGGCGGTTTGTACGAGCAGTACTTC.

The chain combines TRBV6-6 with TRBJ2-3; D remains unclear. The V and J ends lost 0 bases and 3 bases respectively, with 7 bases between them. CDR3 length: 14 amino acids. The V gene's germline CDR1 is MNHNY and CDR2 SVGAGI (reference sequence). CDR3 nucleotide sequence: TGTGCCAGCAGTTACTCGGAAGAAACAGATACGCAGTATTTT. Translated: CASSYSEETDTQYF.

The rearrangement joins TRBV5-8 to TRBJ2-7; D gene uncertain. Trimming took 0 bases from V and 0 from J, leaving 10 bases between them. The CDR3 runs to 15 residues. The germline CDR1 and CDR2 sequences are SGHTS and YDEGEE. The CDR3, as DNA: TGTGCCAGCAGCTTGGAGTGGGGTAGCTCCTACGAGCAGTACTTC. Residues: CASSLEWGSSYEQYF.

The chain recombines TRBV15 with TRBJ1-4, with 10 bases aligning to TRBD1. V lost 1 base and J lost 1; bases outside the gene matches: 18. This CDR3 region has 22 residues. Germline CDR1 is LNHNV and CDR2 is YYDKDF (reference sequence). The CDR3 spells CATSRGGAYGTGESGTNEKLFF. The CDR3 coding sequence is TGTGCCACCAGCAGAGGGGGGGCCTACGGGACAGGGGAATCGGGAACTAATGAAAAACTGTTTTTT.

The table lists this clone with a count of one. This rearrangement joins TRBV6-1 to TRBJ1-1; no definite D call. Germline loops: CDR1 MNHNS, CDR2 SASEGT. Trimming left V 3 bases short and J 10 bases short, with 9 bases between. The CDR3 spans 11 residues. The CDR3 loop is CASSDGVVAFF. The CDR3, as DNA: TGTGCCAGCAGTGATGGGGTGGTAGCTTTCTTT.

The chain has TRBV28 and TRBJ2-7, with 7 bases that match TRBD1. Germline-derived CDR1 and CDR2 are MDHEN and SYDVKM. V shed 7 bases, J shed 3 bases, and the junction held 6 bases outside the gene matches. The CDR3 sequence is 13 residues long. The CDR3 reads CASKWTGNYEQYF. DNA of the CDR3: TGTGCCAGCAAATGGACAGGAAACTACGAGCAGTACTTC.

The chain couples TRBV7-9 to TRBJ2-1; 11 bases agree with TRBD2. Germline V CDR1 and CDR2: SEHNR, FQNEAQ (reference sequence). This CDR3 contains 16 residues. Losses at the gene ends were 5 bases for V and 7 bases for J; bases not matched to a gene: 10. The CDR3 sequence is CASSGLAGGPSNEQFF. Written as DNA, the CDR3 is TGTGCCAGCAGCGGGTTAGCGGGAGGGCCCTCGAATGAGCAGTTCTTC.

The chain joins TRBV6-6 to TRBJ1-4; no reliable D call. CDR1 and CDR2 (germline): MNHNY, SVGAGI (reference sequence). The CDR3 sequence is 15 residues long. V dropped 6 bases and J dropped 2 bases, with 13 bases sitting between them. CDR3 loop: CASSPAGETNEKLFF. The DNA for the CDR3 is TGTGCCAGCAGCCCCGCCGGGGAGACTAATGAAAAACTGTTTTTT.

The rearrangement joins TRBV4-3 to TRBJ2-5; possibly TRBD2 for D (6 bases). The germline gives CDR1 LGHNA, CDR2 YSLEER. This CDR3 spans 16 amino acids. The V end lost 1 base, the J end lost 2 bases, and 14 bases lay between the germline ends. CDR3 region: CASSQGVAEGQETQYF. Written as DNA, the CDR3 is TGCGCCAGCAGCCAAGGGGTAGCGGAGGGACAAGAGACCCAGTACTTC.

The V and J genes are TRBV25-1 and TRBJ2-1, with D perhaps given as TRBD1 or TRBD2 (5 bases each). Germline-derived CDR1 and CDR2 are MGHDK and SYGVNS. The CDR3 consists of 14 residues. Trimming took off 4 bases at V and 7 bases at J, with 14 bases between the two ends. The CDR3: CASSVTGRINEQFF. The CDR3 DNA reads TGTGCCAGCAGTGTTACGGGGCGCATTAATGAGCAGTTCTTC. Full variable domain (missing parts from reference TRBV25-1 and TRBJ2-1): EADIYQTPRYLVIGTGKKITLECSQTMGHDKMYWYQQDPGMELHLIHYSYGVNSTEKGDLSSESTVSRIRTEHFPLTLESARPSHTSQYLCASSVTGRINEQFFGPGTRLTVL.

V is TRBV19 and J is TRBJ2-3; 7 bases map to TRBD1. In germline, CDR1 is LNHDA, CDR2 SQIVND (reference sequence). This CDR3 is 15 amino acids long. J was trimmed by 4 bases and V by 2 bases; bases with no gene match: 6. DNA of the CDR3: TGTGCCAGTAGTATACGGCAGGGGGATGCAGATACGCAGTATTTT. Amino acid sequence: CASSIRQGDADTQYF.

This clone is a singleton in its sample. The chain links TRBV6-5 to TRBJ2-3; TRBD2 matches 15 bases. The V gene's germline CDR1 is MNHEY and CDR2 SVGAGI. The CDR3 extends over 15 amino acids. Trimming took 6 bases from V and 6 from J; bases not matched to a gene: 4. The CDR3 DNA reads TGTGCCAGCAGCCAGGGACTAGCGGGAGGTGATACGCAGTATTTT. Residues: CASSQGLAGGDTQYF.

The chain recombines TRBV9 with TRBJ2-1; 8 nucleotides agree with TRBD2. V dropped 3 bases and J dropped 8; count of bases not matched to a gene: 13. Germline CDR1 reads SGDLS; CDR2 reads YYNGEE. This CDR3 is 16 amino acids long. CDR3 sequence: CASSETSGGPLDEQFF. For the CDR3, the DNA is TGTGCCAGCAGCGAGACGTCGGGAGGGCCGCTTGATGAGCAGTTCTTC. The entire variable domain, with the rest obtained from reference TRBV9 and TRBJ2-1, is as follows: DSGVTQTPKHLITATGQRVTLRCSPRSGDLSVYWYQQSLDQGLQFLIQYYNGEERAKGNILERFSAQQFPDLHSELNLSSLELGDSALYFCASSETSGGPLDEQFFGPGTRLTVL.

The chain couples TRBV7-2 to TRBJ1-2; no definite D call. The V end lost 2 bases, the J end lost 5 bases, and 18 bases lay between the germline ends. The CDR3 sequence is 16 residues long. Germline assignment: CDR1 SGHTA and CDR2 FQGNSA. The DNA of the CDR3 is TGTGCCAGCAGCTTATCCTTCGAAGATCCCCTTTATGGCTACACCTTC. Protein sequence: CASSLSFEDPLYGYTF.

The chain joins TRBV6-4 to TRBJ2-1; 7 positions match TRBD2. V lost 4 bases to trimming and J lost 6 bases; unmatched junction nucleotides: 6. This CDR3 comprises 14 residues. Germline V gene data show CDR1 as MRHNA and CDR2 as SNTAGT. DNA for the CDR3: TGTGCCAGCAGTGCCCGGGACTACCCCAATGAGCAGTTCTTC. Residues: CASSARDYPNEQFF.

A single count supports this clone. Here the CDR3 reads CASSEAGSGYGYTF. Written as DNA, the CDR3 is TGTGCCAGCAGTGAAGCGGGTTCAGGCTATGGCTACACCTTC. The rearrangement uses TRBV2 and TRBJ1-2; no definite D call. With 0 bases removed from V and 4 bases from J, the gap between germline ends came to 9 bases. Per the germline V gene, CDR1 is SNHLY and CDR2 is FYNNEI. CDR3 size: 14 residues. Variable domain in full (rest from reference TRBV2 and TRBJ1-2): EPEVTQTPSHQVTQMGQEVILRCVPISNHLYFYWYRQILGQKVEFLVSFYNNEISEKSEIFDDQFSVERPDGSNFTLKIRSTKLEDSAMYFCASSEAGSGYGYTFGSGTRLTVV.

The V gene is TRBV6-5, the J gene TRBJ2-5, with D possibly being TRBD1 (6 bases). The CDR3 spans 14 residues. V lost 0 bases and J 5 bases, leaving 10 bases between the germline ends. Germline V gives CDR1 MNHEY, CDR2 SVGAGI. CDR3: CASSYSGTRETQYF. The CDR3 coding sequence is TGTGCCAGCAGTTACTCGGGGACACGGGAGACCCAGTACTTC.

The V gene is TRBV5-5, the J gene TRBJ2-7; D may correspond to TRBD1 or TRBD2 (6 bases each). Germline CDR1 reads SGHKS; CDR2 reads YYEKEE (reference sequence). This CDR3 is 15 amino acids long. V dropped 0 bases and J dropped 3 bases, with 13 bases sitting between them. CDR3 sequence reads: CASSLEGGLSYEQYF. For the CDR3, the DNA is TGTGCCAGCAGCTTGGAAGGGGGACTTAGCTACGAGCAGTACTTC.

The chain links TRBV28 to TRBJ2-4; 10 nucleotides line up with TRBD2. Germline V gives CDR1 MDHEN, CDR2 SYDVKM. Germline trimming cut 6 bases from V and 7 bases from J; bases unmatched to any gene: 9. The CDR3 is 15 amino acids. CDR3 DNA sequence: TGTGCCAGCAGGCCCGCTAGCGGGAGTAGCAACATTCAGTACTTC. Translating it yields CASRPASGSSNIQYF.

The chain has TRBV5-1 and TRBJ2-4, with TRBD2 matching over 12 bases. Trimming at V came to 6 bases and at J to 0 bases, leaving 19 bases not matched to a gene. From germline, CDR1 is SGHRS and CDR2 YFSETQ. CDR3 length equals 21 residues. CDR3 DNA sequence: TGCGCCAGCATCCTTGGGGAGCTTCTAGCGGGAGGGATAATAGCCAAAAACATTCAGTACTTC. Residues: CASILGELLAGGIIAKNIQYF.

The count of this clone is one. The genes are TRBV28 and TRBJ2-2; the match to TRBD2 covers 10 bases. From germline, CDR1 is MDHEN and CDR2 SYDVKM. V lost 5 bases, J lost 5 bases, and 8 bases stayed unmatched. The CDR3 consists of 16 residues. As DNA, the CDR3 is TGTGCCAGCAGTCCGCCGCTAGCGGGAGTTACCGGGGAGCTGTTTTTT. Translated, it gives CASSPPLAGVTGELFF.

The rearrangement joins TRBV4-3 to TRBJ2-7; TRBD1 agrees at 9 bases. Germline loops: CDR1 LGHNA, CDR2 YSLEER. This CDR3 comprises 13 residues. V trimming: 4 bases; J trimming: 6 bases; junction bases outside the gene matches: 4. CDR3 loop: CASSPDRGGEQYF. The CDR3 DNA reads TGCGCCAGCAGCCCGGACAGGGGCGGCGAGCAGTACTTC.

On this clone: Germline and junction disagree at one end, which may indicate a read error. V and J are TRBV7-7 and TRBJ2-1, with 8 bases fitting TRBD2. The CDR3 spans 15 residues. Germline loops: CDR1 SSHAT, CDR2 FNYEAQ (reference sequence). CDR3: CASSSGLASYDEQFF. The CDR3 bases are TGTGCTAGCAGCTCCGGACTAGCCTCTTATGATGAGCAGTTCTTC.